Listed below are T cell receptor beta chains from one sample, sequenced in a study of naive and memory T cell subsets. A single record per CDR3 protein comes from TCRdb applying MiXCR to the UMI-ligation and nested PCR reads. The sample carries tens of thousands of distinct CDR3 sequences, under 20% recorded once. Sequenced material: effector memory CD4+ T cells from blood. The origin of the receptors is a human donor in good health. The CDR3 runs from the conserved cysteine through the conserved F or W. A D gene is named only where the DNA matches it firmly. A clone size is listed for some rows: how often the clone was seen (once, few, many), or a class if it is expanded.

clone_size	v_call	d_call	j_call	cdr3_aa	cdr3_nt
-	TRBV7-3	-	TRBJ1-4	CASSLRGGPGEKLFF	TGTGCCAGCAGCTTAAGGGGGGGGCCGGGTGAAAAACTGTTTTTT
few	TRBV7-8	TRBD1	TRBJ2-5	CASGTAGNPKETQYF	TGTGCCAGCGGGACAGCAGGGAATCCTAAAGAGACCCAGTACTTC
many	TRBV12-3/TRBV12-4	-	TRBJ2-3	CASSQQPMPDTQYF	TGTGCCAGCAGTCAACAACCTATGCCAGATACGCAGTATTTT
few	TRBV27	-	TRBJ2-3	CASSPLGRHTDTQYF	TGTGCCAGCAGTCCGCTCGGTCGACACACAGATACGCAGTATTTT
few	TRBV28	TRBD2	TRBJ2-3	CASSFYRAGGGADTQYF	TGTGCCAGCAGTTTTTATCGAGCGGGAGGGGGGGCAGATACGCAGTATTTT
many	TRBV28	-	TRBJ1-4	CASSRMGLGEKLFF	TGTGCCAGCAGCCGCATGGGGTTAGGCGAAAAACTGTTTTTT
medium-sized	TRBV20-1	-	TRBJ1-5	CSARPSPGDSGQPQHF	TGCAGTGCTAGACCCTCCCCAGGGGATTCTGGTCAGCCCCAGCATTTT
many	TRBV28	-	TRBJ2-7	CASSLWQDFYEQYF	TGTGCCAGCAGTTTATGGCAGGATTTCTACGAGCAGTACTTC
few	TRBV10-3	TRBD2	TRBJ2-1	CAITRGGGSYNEQFF	TGTGCCATCACTCGGGGCGGGGGATCCTACAATGAGCAGTTCTTC
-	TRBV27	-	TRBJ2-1	CASSSNVRPNEQFF	TGTGCCAGCAGTTCCAATGTGCGGCCAAATGAGCAGTTCTTC
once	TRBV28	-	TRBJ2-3	CASSLGGAGTDTQYF	TGTGCCAGCAGTTTGGGGGGGGCCGGCACAGATACGCAGTATTTT
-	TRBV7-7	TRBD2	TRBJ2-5	CASSFAGGGQETQYF	TGTGCTAGCAGCTTTGCGGGAGGGGGACAAGAGACCCAGTACTTC
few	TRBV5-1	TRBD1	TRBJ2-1	CASSLPQTGNDEQFF	TGCGCCAGCAGCTTGCCACAGACAGGGAACGATGAGCAGTTCTTC
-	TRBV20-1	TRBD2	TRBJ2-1	CSARDSRFPAGGSYNEQFF	TGCAGTGCTAGAGATAGCCGCTTCCCAGCGGGGGGGTCTTACAATGAGCAGTTCTTC
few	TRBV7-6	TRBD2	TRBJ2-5	CASSLAGGEGETQYF	TGTGCCAGCAGCTTAGCTGGAGGGGAGGGGGAGACCCAGTACTTC
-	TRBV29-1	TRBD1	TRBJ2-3	CSVRTGGAGDTQYF	TGCAGCGTCCGGACAGGAGGCGCCGGAGATACGCAGTATTTT
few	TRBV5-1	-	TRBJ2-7	CASSLDGIEQYF	TGCGCCAGCAGCTTGGACGGGATCGAGCAGTACTTC
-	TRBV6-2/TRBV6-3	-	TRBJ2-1	CASSYYTGYNEQFF	TGTGCCAGCAGTTACTATACGGGGTACAATGAGCAGTTCTTC
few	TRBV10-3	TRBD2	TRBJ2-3	CAIRGERESTDTQYF	TGTGCCATCAGGGGCGAGCGGGAGAGCACAGATACGCAGTATTTT
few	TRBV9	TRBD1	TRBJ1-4	CASSTGGQGAEKLFF	TGTGCCAGCAGCACGGGCGGACAGGGGGCTGAAAAACTGTTTTTT
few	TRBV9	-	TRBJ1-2	CASRGPGLSYGYTF	TGTGCCAGCAGAGGCCCGGGACTTAGCTATGGCTACACCTTC
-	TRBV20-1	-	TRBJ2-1	CSARPLGGLISEQFF	TGCAGTGCTCGACCCCTCGGAGGGCTGATAAGTGAGCAGTTCTTC
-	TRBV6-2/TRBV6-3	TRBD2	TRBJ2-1	CASGGVGEQFF	TGTGCCAGCGGGGGGGTTGGAGAGCAGTTCTTC
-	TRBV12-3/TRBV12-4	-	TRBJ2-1	CASSFGGTHNEQFF	TGTGCCAGCAGTTTTGGCGGGACCCACAATGAGCAGTTCTTC
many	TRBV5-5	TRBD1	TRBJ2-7	CASRAGTGPYEQYF	TGTGCCAGCAGGGCCGGGACAGGGCCCTACGAGCAGTACTTC
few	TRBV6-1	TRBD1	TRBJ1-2	CASSARTGTFGGYTF	TGTGCCAGCAGTGCCAGGACAGGGACTTTTGGTGGCTACACCTTC
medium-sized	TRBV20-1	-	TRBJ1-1	CSAPDRRFGMNTEAFF	TGCAGTGCCCCTGACAGGCGATTTGGCATGAACACTGAAGCTTTCTTT
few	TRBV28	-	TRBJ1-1	CASRVPLGEAFF	TGTGCCAGCAGGGTCCCTCTGGGGGAAGCTTTCTTT
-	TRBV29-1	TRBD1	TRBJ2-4	CSVGTGQTNIQYF	TGCAGCGTGGGTACGGGACAGACAAACATTCAGTACTTC
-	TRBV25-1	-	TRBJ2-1	CASSEERYEQFF	TGTGCCAGCAGTGAAGAGCGTTATGAGCAGTTCTTC
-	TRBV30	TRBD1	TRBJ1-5	CAWSAGGYQPQHF	TGTGCCTGGAGTGCAGGGGGTTATCAGCCCCAGCATTTT
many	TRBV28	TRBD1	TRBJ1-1	CASNQPPGQGNTEAFF	TGTGCCAGCAACCAACCCCCGGGACAGGGTAACACTGAAGCTTTCTTT
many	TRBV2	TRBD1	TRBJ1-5	CASSGDRVNQPQHF	TGTGCCAGCAGTGGGGACAGGGTGAATCAGCCCCAGCATTTT
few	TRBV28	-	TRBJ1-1	CANGQRNTEAFF	TGTGCCAACGGACAGCGGAACACTGAAGCTTTCTTT
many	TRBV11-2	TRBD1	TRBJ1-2	CASSFETGTYGYTF	TGTGCCAGCAGCTTCGAGACAGGGACCTATGGCTACACCTTC
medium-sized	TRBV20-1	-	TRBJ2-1	CSLPSSRRYNEQFF	TGCAGTCTCCCGAGTAGCCGGCGGTACAATGAGCAGTTCTTC
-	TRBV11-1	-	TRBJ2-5	CASSQRTARYQETQYF	TGTGCCAGCAGCCAGAGGACAGCGAGGTACCAAGAGACCCAGTACTTC
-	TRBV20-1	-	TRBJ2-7	CSVPKRSSYEQYF	TGCAGTGTTCCGAAACGGAGCTCCTACGAGCAGTACTTC
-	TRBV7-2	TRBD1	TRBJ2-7	CASSRQGYSYEQYF	TGTGCCAGCAGCCGACAGGGCTACTCCTACGAGCAGTACTTC
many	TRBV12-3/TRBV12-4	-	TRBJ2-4	CASRPPLKNIQYF	TGTGCCAGCAGACCTCCCCTCAAAAACATTCAGTACTTC
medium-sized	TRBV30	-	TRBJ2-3	CAWSVQGRGSDTQYF	TGTGCCTGGAGTGTTCAGGGACGAGGGTCAGATACGCAGTATTTT